Described below is a single T cell receptor beta chain sequence and its context. Its antigen is not known. In the same sample, other DNA sequences code for this CDR3. Repertoires were generated with immunoSEQ multiplex PCR, while TCRdb's copy carries only in-frame clones and drops some. The data contain some 11,000 clones, 79% of them seen just once; the ten biggest clones take up approximately 6.9%. These data are taken from a study of T cell repertoires in ileal Crohn's disease. About the study: Postoperative therapy was given to about half: about 11 thiopurines, roughly 20 anti-TNF agents. Study-level points and caveats: The median delay to postoperative endoscopy was approximately 6.4 months. Clonal expansions were more frequent in active smokers than non-smokers at surgery. Mucosal expansions were suggested to be mainly CD8 T cells.

The V segment lost 4 bases and the J segment 3 bases; nucleotides outside the gene matches: 6. In germline, CDR1 is SEHNR, CDR2 FQNEAQ (reference sequence). The CDR3 has 16 residues. The time point is: neoterminal ileum biopsy at postoperative endoscopy, about 6 months after surgery. This TCR came from an adult with Crohn's disease. This rearrangement joins TRBV7-9 to TRBJ2-1, with TRBD2 matching 10 bases. What was sequenced was ileal tissue. The CDR3 reads CASSYTLAGRYNEQFF. Written as DNA, the CDR3 is TGTGCCAGCAGCTATACACTAGCGGGGCGCTACAATGAGCAGTTCTTC.